These 20 T cell receptor beta chains were sequenced from one sample in a study of Ad26.COV2.S vaccination and SARS-CoV-2 variants. Libraries were prepared by immunoSEQ multiplex PCR; TCRdb keeps only in-frame clonotypes and omits some of them. The table records fewer than 500,000 clones, 90% of them present only once. Treatment given: roughly 18 received Ad26.COV2.S at low or high dose, single or two shots; 5 received placebo; per-sample allocation not given. Repertoires come from day 63 after the first vaccine or placebo injection. Material: peripheral blood, obtained in a trial of Ad26.COV2.S vaccine versus placebo. The receptors originated from a person aged 18-65 years who received the Ad26.COV2.S COVID-19 vaccine or a placebo.

The chain uses TRBV29-1 and TRBJ1-1, with 7 bases aligning to TRBD1. V was pared by 3 bases and J by 3 bases, with 13 bases of the junction left unmatched. In germline, CDR1 is SQVTM, CDR2 ANQGSEA. The CDR3 runs 16 residues. CDR3 sequence (DNA): TGCAGCGTTGAGGCTCCCCCGGGTCAGGGGGACACTGAAGCTTTCTTT. This sequence encodes CSVEAPPGQGDTEAFF. The whole variable domain, remainder taken from reference TRBV29-1 and TRBJ1-1, is SAVISQKPSRDICQRGTSLTIQCQVDSQVTMMFWYRQQPGQSLTLIATANQGSEATYESGFVIDKFPISRPNLTFSTLTVSNMSPEDSSIYLCSVEAPPGQGDTEAFFGQGTRLTVV.

V usage is TRBV20-1 and J usage is TRBJ2-1, with D unresolved. CDR1 and CDR2 (germline): DFQATT, SNEGSKA (reference sequence). The V gene lost 3 bases and the J gene lost 4 bases, with 7 bases spanning the gap. The CDR3 totals 12 residues. The CDR3: CSASRAYNEQFF. The CDR3 DNA sequence: TGCAGTGCTAGTCGAGCGTACAATGAGCAGTTCTTC.

The J gene is TRBJ1-1, the V gene TRBV5-4; TRBD1 matches 7 bases. The germline gives CDR1 SGHNT, CDR2 YYREEE (reference sequence). The CDR3 is 14 residues long. J lost 1 base, V lost 5 bases, and 5 bases had no gene match. The CDR3 region is CASRFRTGNTEAFF. The CDR3 DNA reads TGTGCCAGCAGATTTAGGACAGGGAACACTGAAGCTTTCTTT. Combining the CDR3 with reference TRBV5-4 and TRBJ1-1 gives the whole variable domain ETGVTQSPTHLIKTRGQQVTLRCSSQSGHNTVSWYQQALGQGPQFIFQYYREEENGRGNFPPRFSGLQFPNYSSELNVNALELDDSALYLCASRFRTGNTEAFFGQGTRLTVV.

In its sample, this clone was seen a few times. CDR3 sequence (DNA): TGTGCCAGCAGCGAAGACCCGGATTCACCCCTCCACTTT. It yields the protein CASSEDPDSPLHF. The V and J genes are TRBV9 and TRBJ1-6; D remains ambiguous. Germline assignment: CDR1 SGDLS and CDR2 YYNGEE. The CDR3 spans 13 residues. V was cut by 3 bases and J by 8 bases, with 9 bases left in between.

The chain carries TRBV6-5 and TRBJ1-4; D is possibly TRBD1 (5 bases). This CDR3 comprises 14 residues. Trimming left V 7 bases short and J 5 bases short, with 14 bases between. Looked up from germline, CDR1 is MNHEY and CDR2 is SVGAGI. Written as DNA, the CDR3 is TGTGCCAGCACTTCCGGGACGGCGAATGAAAAACTGTTTTTT. This translates into CASTSGTANEKLFF.

This clone showed up just once. The V call is TRBV30, the J call TRBJ1-6; no clear D gene. Germline CDR1 is GTSNPN and CDR2 is SVGIG (reference sequence). V was trimmed by 3 bases and J by 7 bases, leaving 4 bases between them. The CDR3 runs to 11 residues. CDR3 loop: CAWRGNSPLHF. Written as DNA, the CDR3 is TGTGCCTGGAGGGGGAATTCACCCCTCCACTTT.

This rearrangement joins TRBV18 to TRBJ2-2; D is undetermined. The ends were cut back, 5 bases at V and 6 bases at J, with 7 bases in the middle. This CDR3 is built from 12 residues. The germline gives CDR1 KGHSH, CDR2 LQKENI. The CDR3 nucleotides are TGTGCCAGCTCAACAGAGGCCGGGGAGCTGTTTTTT. Protein: CASSTEAGELFF. The complete variable domain, with remaining parts taken from reference TRBV18 and TRBJ2-2, reads NAGVMQNPRHLVRRRGQEARLRCSPMKGHSHVYWYRQLPEEGLKFMVYLQKENIIDESGMPKERFSAEFPKEGPSILRIQQVVRGDSAAYFCASSTEAGELFFGEGSRLTVL.

This chain links TRBV7-8 with TRBJ2-1, with 8 bases aligning to TRBD2. V shed 4 bases, J shed 3 bases, and the junction held 17 bases outside the gene matches. This CDR3 region has 19 residues. CDR1 SGHVS and CDR2 FQNEAQ come from the germline V gene. The CDR3 loop is CASSSNRAGGREDYNEQFF. The CDR3 DNA sequence: TGTGCCAGCAGCTCAAACCGGGCTGGTGGGCGGGAGGACTACAATGAGCAGTTCTTC.

The chain uses TRBV12-3 or TRBV12-4 and TRBJ2-7; D gene ambiguous. The CDR3 runs 13 residues. Trimming pared 1 base from V and 3 bases from J, leaving 7 bases between. The CDR3 protein is CASSLGQYYEQYF. CDR3 nucleotide sequence: TGTGCCAGCAGTTTAGGTCAATACTACGAGCAGTACTTC.

This clone was seen once. The chain couples TRBV4-1 to TRBJ1-3; D is ambiguous. This CDR3 contains 14 residues. The V gene's germline CDR1 is MGHRA and CDR2 YSYEKL. V lost 1 base to trimming and J lost 0 bases, with 4 bases between them. CDR3 nucleotide sequence: TGCGCCAGCAGCCAAGTAGGCTCTGGAAACACCATATATTTT. Its translation is CASSQVGSGNTIYF.

The chain is built from TRBV3-1 (or the pseudogene TRBV3-2) and TRBJ2-2, with no clear D. Germline V lookup: CDR1 LGHDT, CDR2 YNNKEL (reference sequence). The CDR3 sequence is 15 residues long. V was cut by 5 bases and J by 6 bases, with 16 bases left in between. CDR3 loop: CASSDESALSGELFF. CDR3 nucleotide sequence: TGTGCCAGCAGCGACGAAAGCGCCTTATCCGGGGAGCTGTTTTTT.

The rearrangement joins TRBV5-1 to TRBJ2-3, with 11 bases identical to TRBD2. This CDR3 comprises 17 residues. The V and J ends lost 0 bases and 0 bases, in that order; junction bases with no gene match: 3. Germline V lookup: CDR1 SGHRS, CDR2 YFSETQ. The CDR3 DNA reads TGCGCCAGCAGCTTGGGACTAGCGGGACCCAGCACAGATACGCAGTATTTT. Its translation is CASSLGLAGPSTDTQYF.

The CDR3 DNA follows: TGTGCCAGCAGTGAGCTAGGGGAGCTGTTTTTT. The encoded protein is CASSELGELFF. The gene calls are TRBV12-3 or TRBV12-4 and TRBJ2-2; D remains unclear. The CDR3 consists of 11 residues. The germline V and J ends were trimmed by 5 bases and 8 bases, with 6 bases remaining between them.

The V gene is TRBV4-3, the J gene TRBJ2-3; TRBD2 aligns across 11 bases. The V gene end was trimmed by 0 bases and the J gene end by 5 bases; junction bases not matched to a gene: 13. Per germline, CDR1 LGHNA and CDR2 YSLEER. The CDR3 runs to 19 residues. Written as DNA, the CDR3 is TGCGCCAGCAGCCAAGATTCTCAGTGGGGACTAGCGGTGCAAGATACGCAGTATTTT. Translation: CASSQDSQWGLAVQDTQYF.

The chain joins TRBV7-8 to TRBJ2-4; possibly TRBD2 for D (5 bases). From germline, CDR1 is SGHVS and CDR2 FQNEAQ. The CDR3 has 13 residues. V was clipped by 5 bases and J by 8 bases, with 13 bases between them. In DNA form, the CDR3 reads TGTGCCAGCAGCCGATTCGGAGGAGACATTCAGTACTTC. Translating gives CASSRFGGDIQYF.

This sequence joins TRBV30 and TRBJ2-1, with a possible D match to TRBD1 (5 bases). The germline CDR1 and CDR2 sequences are GTSNPN and SVGIG (reference sequence). The length of the CDR3 is 12 residues. Trimming pared 4 bases from V and 6 bases from J, leaving 10 bases between. CDR3 nucleotides: TGTGCCTGGAAGGGGCAGGGCAATGAGCAGTTCTTC. This translates into CAWKGQGNEQFF.

J is TRBJ1-2 and V is TRBV5-1; TRBD1 is a possible D gene (5 bases). The germline gives CDR1 SGHRS, CDR2 YFSETQ. V lost 1 base to trimming and J lost 7 bases, with 11 bases between them. This CDR3 is built from 13 residues. The CDR3 nucleotides are TGCGCCAGCAGCTTGCCCACGGGGGTTGGCTACACCTTC. It yields the protein CASSLPTGVGYTF.

The genes are TRBV6-5 and TRBJ2-7; no definite D call. V lost 8 bases to trimming and J lost 3 bases, with 5 bases between them. This CDR3 is 10 amino acids long. Germline V gives CDR1 MNHEY, CDR2 SVGAGI. DNA of the CDR3: TGTGCCAGCGGGCTCTACGAGCAGTACTTC. Translated, it gives CASGLYEQYF.

The chain joins TRBV6-5 to TRBJ2-2; weak D call: TRBD1 (6 bases). This CDR3 comprises 16 residues. Germline V gene sequence: CDR1 MNHEY, CDR2 SVGAGI. V shed 3 bases and J shed 3 bases, with 14 bases lying between them. DNA of the CDR3: TGTGCCAGCAGTTATGCTTGGACAGACGACACCGGGGAGCTGTTTTTT. Translated, it gives CASSYAWTDDTGELFF.

This chain uses TRBV7-6 with TRBJ2-7; either TRBD1 or TRBD2 may supply D (5 bases each). The CDR3 consists of 15 residues. V lost 6 bases and J lost 1, with 16 bases in between. From germline, CDR1 is SGHVS and CDR2 FNYEAQ. CDR3 coding DNA: TGTGCCAGCAGTCTAGGTGGGGGAGCATCCTACGAGCAGTACTTC. This gives the protein CASSLGGGASYEQYF.